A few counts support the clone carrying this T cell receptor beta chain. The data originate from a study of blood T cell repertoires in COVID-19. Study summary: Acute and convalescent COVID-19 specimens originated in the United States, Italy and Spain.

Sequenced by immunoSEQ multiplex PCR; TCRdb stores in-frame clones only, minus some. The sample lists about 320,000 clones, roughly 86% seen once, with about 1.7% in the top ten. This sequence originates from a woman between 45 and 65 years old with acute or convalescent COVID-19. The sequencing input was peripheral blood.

Here the CDR3 reads CASSGTSSYEQYF. The CDR3 coding sequence is TGTGCCAGCTCGGGGACAAGCTCCTACGAGCAGTACTTC. V usage is TRBV28 and J usage is TRBJ2-7; TRBD1 might be the D (6 bases). With 8 bases removed from V and 0 bases from J, the gap between germline ends came to 11 bases. Germline V lookup: CDR1 MDHEN, CDR2 SYDVKM. CDR3 length: 13 residues.